This entry lists 17 T cell receptor beta chains sequenced from one sample in a study of blood T cell repertoires in COVID-19. Produced via immunoSEQ multiplex PCR; TCRdb's table is partial and in-frame only. The profile shows over 200,000 clones, roughly 80% of them singletons. The sequencing sample was made of peripheral blood. The receptors stem from a human donor in a cohort sampled during active COVID-19.

The rearrangement joins TRBV3-1 (or the pseudogene TRBV3-2) to TRBJ2-3; 12 bases agree with TRBD2. This CDR3 has 16 amino acids. Trimming took 1 base from V and 1 from J; bases not matched to a gene: 0. Germline V gives CDR1 LGHDT, CDR2 YNNKEL (reference sequence). Written as DNA, the CDR3 is TGTGCCAGCAGCCAAGGGACTAGCGGGGGCACAGATACGCAGTATTTT. Protein sequence: CASSQGTSGGTDTQYF.

V is TRBV18 and J is TRBJ2-7; 10 bases fit TRBD2. The germline V gene encodes CDR1 KGHSH and CDR2 LQKENI. After removal of 2 bases from V and 1 base from J, the junction contained 14 bases not matched to a gene. This CDR3 has 19 residues. The CDR3 DNA reads TGTGCCAGCTCACCAGAGGGTAGCGGGAGGTATGATGAGTCCTACGAGCAGTACTTC. As protein: CASSPEGSGRYDESYEQYF.

Note on this clone: Other nucleotide sequences in the sample specify the same CDR3. This chain joins TRBV27 and TRBJ2-7, with 7 bases fitting TRBD1. Germline CDR1 reads MNHEY; CDR2 reads SMNVEV (reference sequence). This CDR3 has 16 residues. J was trimmed by 2 bases and V by 4 bases; bases with no gene match: 11. CDR3 sequence: CASSSDPGTAAYEQYF. CDR3 sequence (DNA): TGTGCCAGCAGTTCGGACCCCGGGACAGCGGCCTACGAGCAGTACTTC.

The chain recombines TRBV29-1 with TRBJ2-5; TRBD1 agrees at 9 bases. Germline CDR1 SQVTM, CDR2 ANQGSEA. This CDR3 comprises 15 residues. The junction had 13 bases not matched to a gene; V was cut back by 7 bases and J by 4 bases. CDR3 protein: CSAKTGTGYTETQYF. The CDR3 region has the DNA TGCAGCGCAAAAACCGGGACAGGGTATACAGAGACCCAGTACTTC.

The J gene is TRBJ2-3, the V gene TRBV4-3; 11 bases are a match to TRBD1. This CDR3 comprises 16 residues. Germline V CDR1 and CDR2: LGHNA, YSLEER. The J segment lost 4 bases and the V segment lost 0 bases, leaving 3 bases of the junction unmatched. The CDR3 DNA sequence: TGCGCCAGCAGCCAAGATCCGGGACAGGGGGCAGATACGCAGTATTTT. It codes for CASSQDPGQGADTQYF.

The chain joins TRBV5-5 to TRBJ1-4, with TRBD1 as a possible D gene (5 bases). V dropped 1 base and J dropped 8 bases, with 15 bases sitting between them. The CDR3 is 15 residues long. The germline CDR1 and CDR2 sequences are SGHKS and YYEKEE (reference sequence). The CDR3 sequence is CASSLFWGVGEKLFF. CDR3 DNA sequence: TGTGCCAGCAGCTTGTTCTGGGGGGTCGGGGAAAAACTGTTTTTT.

J is TRBJ2-5 and V is TRBV7-9; 8 positions match TRBD1. CDR1 is SEHNR, CDR2 FQNEAQ, per germline (reference sequence). The J segment lost 2 bases and the V segment lost 7 bases, leaving 12 bases of the junction unmatched. This CDR3 spans 16 amino acids. The CDR3 sequence: CASTYTSGTGQETQYF. DNA of the CDR3: TGTGCCAGCACCTACACTTCCGGGACAGGACAAGAGACCCAGTACTTC.

The CDR3 sequence: CASSQVTGSNEKLFF. The CDR3, as DNA: TGTGCCAGCAGTCAAGTCACAGGGTCTAATGAAAAACTGTTTTTT. This chain links TRBV7-2 with TRBJ1-4; weak D call: TRBD1 (6 bases). Trimming cost V 6 bases and J 3 bases, with 14 bases left between them. CDR3 length: 15 residues. CDR1 is SGHTA and CDR2 is FQGNSA in the germline V gene.

The CDR3 is CASSAGQGRSNQPQHF. The CDR3 nucleotides are TGTGCCAGTAGCGCGGGACAGGGAAGGAGCAATCAGCCCCAGCATTTT. J is TRBJ1-5 and V is TRBV19; 9 bases line up with TRBD1. Per germline, CDR1 LNHDA and CDR2 SQIVND (reference sequence). V was clipped by 6 bases and J by 1 base; unmatched bases: 7. This CDR3 has 16 amino acids. Together with reference TRBV19 and TRBJ1-5, the CDR3 gives the full variable domain: DGGITQSPKYLFRKEGQNVTLSCEQNLNHDAMYWYRQDPGQGLRLIYYSQIVNDFQKGDIAEGYSVSREKKESFPLTVTSAQKNPTAFYLCASSAGQGRSNQPQHFGDGTRLSIL.

This chain uses TRBV4-1 with TRBJ2-7; the match to TRBD2 covers 10 bases. There are 17 residues in the CDR3. CDR1 is MGHRA and CDR2 is YSYEKL in the germline V gene. The J segment lost 4 bases and the V segment lost 0 bases, leaving 9 bases of the junction unmatched. The CDR3 DNA reads as TGCGCCAGCAGCCAAGAGGGGACTAGCGCTTTTAGGTACGAGCAGTACTTC. Encoded protein: CASSQEGTSAFRYEQYF.

This clone turned up a few times. The chain carries TRBV19 and TRBJ1-1; weak D call: TRBD1 (5 bases). CDR1 and CDR2 (germline): LNHDA, SQIVND (reference sequence). Between the trimmed V and J ends, which lost 6 bases and 6 bases, there was a span of 11 bases. The CDR3 has 12 residues. CDR3 coding DNA: TGTGCCAGTAGCTCAGGGTTGGCTGAAGCTTTCTTT. Encoded protein: CASSSGLAEAFF.

The rearrangement joins TRBV6-6 to TRBJ1-2, with a tentative D call TRBD1 (5 bases). In germline, CDR1 is MNHNY, CDR2 SVGAGI (reference sequence). Trimming cost V 4 bases and J 8 bases, with 20 bases left between them. The CDR3 length is 15 residues. The CDR3 DNA reads as TGTGCCAGCAGTTCCCTTGGGCAGGGAGGAGGAGGCTACACCTTC. The encoded protein is CASSSLGQGGGGYTF.

This clone has at least ten counts. This sample also contains other DNA sequences that code for the same CDR3. The chain has TRBV9 and TRBJ2-7; TRBD2 matches 9 bases. The CDR3 contains 17 residues. CDR1 is SGDLS, CDR2 YYNGEE, per germline. Trimming cost V 0 bases and J 3 bases; bases outside gene matches: 10. The CDR3 region is CASSVAGGLAGFYEQYF. CDR3 nucleotide sequence: TGTGCCAGCAGCGTAGCGGGGGGGCTAGCGGGGTTCTACGAGCAGTACTTC.

CDR3 sequence reads: CASSRDRVYGYTF. As DNA, the CDR3 is TGTGCCAGCAGCCGGGACAGGGTTTATGGCTACACCTTC. The chain combines TRBV3-1 (or the pseudogene TRBV3-2) with TRBJ1-2; 9 bases are shared with TRBD1. The germline CDR1 and CDR2 sequences are LGHDT and YNNKEL (reference sequence). The V and J ends lost 4 bases and 5 bases, in that order; junction bases with no gene match: 2. There are 13 residues in the CDR3.

The chain joins TRBV5-5 to TRBJ2-6; 11 nucleotides agree with TRBD1. V shed 6 bases, J shed 0 bases, and the junction held 5 bases outside the gene matches. This CDR3 region has 17 residues. Germline CDR1 reads SGHKS; CDR2 reads YYEKEE (reference sequence). In nucleotides, the CDR3 is TGTGCCAGCACCACCGGGACAGGGGGCTCTGGGGCCAACGTCCTGACTTTC. Protein: CASTTGTGGSGANVLTF. The whole variable domain, remainder taken from reference TRBV5-5 and TRBJ2-6, is DAGVTQSPTHLIKTRGQQVTLRCSPISGHKSVSWYQQVLGQGPQFIFQYYEKEERGRGNFPDRFSARQFPNYSSELNVNALLLGDSALYLCASTTGTGGSGANVLTFGAGSRLTVL.

This rearrangement joins TRBV25-1 to TRBJ1-3; D is undetermined. The CDR3 is 13 residues long. The germline V gene encodes CDR1 MGHDK and CDR2 SYGVNS. V was trimmed by 7 bases and J by 0 bases, leaving 7 bases between them. CDR3 sequence reads: CASTRGSGNTIYF. CDR3 DNA sequence: TGTGCCAGCACACGGGGCTCTGGAAACACCATATATTTT.

The chain couples TRBV7-8 to TRBJ2-7; 7 nucleotides line up with TRBD2. Trimming at V came to 8 bases and at J to 2 bases, leaving 12 bases not matched to a gene. The CDR3 extends over 15 amino acids. Germline CDR1 reads SGHVS; CDR2 reads FQNEAQ. In nucleotides, the CDR3 is TGTGCCAGCCGGATGGCCGGGAGGCAGACCTACGAGCAGTACTTC. It encodes CASRMAGRQTYEQYF.